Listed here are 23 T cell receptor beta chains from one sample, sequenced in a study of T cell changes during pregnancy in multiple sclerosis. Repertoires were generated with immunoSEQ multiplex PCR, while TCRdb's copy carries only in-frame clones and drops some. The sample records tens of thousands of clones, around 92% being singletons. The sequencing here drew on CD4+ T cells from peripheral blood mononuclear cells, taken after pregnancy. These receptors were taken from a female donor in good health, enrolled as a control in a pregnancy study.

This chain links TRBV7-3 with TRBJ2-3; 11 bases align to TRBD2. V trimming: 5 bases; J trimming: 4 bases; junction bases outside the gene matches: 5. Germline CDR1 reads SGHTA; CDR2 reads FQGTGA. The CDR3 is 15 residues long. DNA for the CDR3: TGTGCCAGCAGCATCACTAGCGGGAGCGCAGATACGCAGTATTTT. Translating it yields CASSITSGSADTQYF.

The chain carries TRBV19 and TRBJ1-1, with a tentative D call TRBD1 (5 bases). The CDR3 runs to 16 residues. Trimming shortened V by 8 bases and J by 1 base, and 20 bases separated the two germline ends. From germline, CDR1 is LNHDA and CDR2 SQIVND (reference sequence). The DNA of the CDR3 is TGTGCCAGTCTGGGGGGAGGGGCCCCGCGGAACACTGAAGCTTTCTTT. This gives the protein CASLGGGAPRNTEAFF.

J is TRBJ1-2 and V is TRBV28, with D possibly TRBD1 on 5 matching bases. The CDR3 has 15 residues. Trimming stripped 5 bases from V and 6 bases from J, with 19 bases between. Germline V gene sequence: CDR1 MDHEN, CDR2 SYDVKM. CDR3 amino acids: CASSPPPGTANGYTF. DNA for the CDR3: TGTGCCAGCAGTCCCCCTCCCGGGACTGCGAATGGCTACACCTTC.

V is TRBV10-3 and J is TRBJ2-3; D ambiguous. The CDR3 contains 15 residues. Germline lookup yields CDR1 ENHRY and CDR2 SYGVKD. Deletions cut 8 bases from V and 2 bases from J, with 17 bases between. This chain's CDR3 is CAIRVGPHTTDTQYF. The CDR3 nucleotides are TGTGCCATCCGCGTGGGCCCCCACACCACAGATACGCAGTATTTT.

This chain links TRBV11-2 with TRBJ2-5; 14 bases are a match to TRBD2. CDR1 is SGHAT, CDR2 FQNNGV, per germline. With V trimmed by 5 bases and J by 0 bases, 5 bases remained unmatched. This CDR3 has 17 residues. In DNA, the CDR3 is TGTGCCAGCAGCCTTGGGACTAGCGGGGGACACCAAGAGACCCAGTACTTC. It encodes CASSLGTSGGHQETQYF.

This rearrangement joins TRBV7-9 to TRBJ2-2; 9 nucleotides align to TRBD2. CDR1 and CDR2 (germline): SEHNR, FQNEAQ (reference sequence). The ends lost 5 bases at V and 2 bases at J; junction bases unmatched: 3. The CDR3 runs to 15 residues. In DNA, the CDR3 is TGTGCCAGCAGCCCGCGGGAGGGCAACACCGGGGAGCTGTTTTTT. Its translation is CASSPREGNTGELFF.

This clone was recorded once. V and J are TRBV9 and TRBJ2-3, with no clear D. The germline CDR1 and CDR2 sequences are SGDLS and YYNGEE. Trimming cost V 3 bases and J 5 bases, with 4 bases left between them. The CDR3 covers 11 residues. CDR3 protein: CASSAGDTQYF. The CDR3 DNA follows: TGTGCCAGCAGCGCGGGAGATACGCAGTATTTT.

CDR3 bases: TGCGCCAGCAGCCCCAGCGGCCGTTTACGGGGCGGGGAGCTGTTTTTT. This encodes CASSPSGRLRGGELFF. The chain joins TRBV5-1 to TRBJ2-2, with a possible D match to TRBD2 (5 bases). This CDR3 has 16 residues. V was shortened by 4 bases and J by 7 bases, with 20 bases between the two germline ends. In germline, CDR1 is SGHRS, CDR2 YFSETQ.

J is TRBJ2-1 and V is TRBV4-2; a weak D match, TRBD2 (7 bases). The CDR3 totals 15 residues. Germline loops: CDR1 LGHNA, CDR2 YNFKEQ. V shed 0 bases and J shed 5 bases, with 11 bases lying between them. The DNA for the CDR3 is TGTGCCAGCAGCCAAGAAAGGGGGGGCCACAATGAGCAGTTCTTC. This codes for CASSQERGGHNEQFF.

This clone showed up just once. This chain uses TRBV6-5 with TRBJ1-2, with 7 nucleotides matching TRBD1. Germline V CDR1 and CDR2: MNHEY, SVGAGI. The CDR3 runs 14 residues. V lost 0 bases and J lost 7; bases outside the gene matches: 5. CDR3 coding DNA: TGTGCCAGCAGTTACTCAAGGGGGCGCGGTGGCTACACCTTC. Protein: CASSYSRGRGGYTF.

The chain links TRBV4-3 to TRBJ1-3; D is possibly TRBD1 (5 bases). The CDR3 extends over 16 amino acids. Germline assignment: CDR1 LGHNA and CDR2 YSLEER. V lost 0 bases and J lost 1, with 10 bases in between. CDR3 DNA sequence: TGCGCCAGCAGCCAAGAATGGGGCAGATCTGGAAACACCATATATTTT. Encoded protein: CASSQEWGRSGNTIYF.

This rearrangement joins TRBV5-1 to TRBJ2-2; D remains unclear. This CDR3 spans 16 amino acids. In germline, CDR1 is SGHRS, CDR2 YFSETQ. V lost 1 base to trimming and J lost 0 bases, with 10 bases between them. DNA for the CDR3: TGCGCCAGCAGCTTGTCCGCCAGGCCGAACACCGGGGAGCTGTTTTTT. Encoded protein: CASSLSARPNTGELFF.

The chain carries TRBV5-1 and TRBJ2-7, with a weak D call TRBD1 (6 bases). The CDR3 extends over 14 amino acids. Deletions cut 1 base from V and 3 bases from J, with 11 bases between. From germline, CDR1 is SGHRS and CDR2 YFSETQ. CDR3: CASSLQGPNYEQYF. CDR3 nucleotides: TGCGCCAGCAGCTTGCAGGGGCCTAACTACGAGCAGTACTTC.

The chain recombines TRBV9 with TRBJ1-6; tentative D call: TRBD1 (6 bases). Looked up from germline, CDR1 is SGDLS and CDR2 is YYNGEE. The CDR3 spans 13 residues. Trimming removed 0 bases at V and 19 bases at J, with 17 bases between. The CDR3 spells CASSVVPDSPEHF. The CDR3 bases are TGTGCCAGCAGCGTAGTCCCGGACAGCCCAGAACACTTT.

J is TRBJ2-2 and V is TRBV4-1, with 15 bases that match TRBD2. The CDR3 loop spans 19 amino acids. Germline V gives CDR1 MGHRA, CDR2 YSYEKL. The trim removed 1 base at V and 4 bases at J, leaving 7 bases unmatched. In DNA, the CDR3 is TGCGCCAGCAGCCAAGTTGGACTAGCGGGAGGGCCGAGCACCGGGGAGCTGTTTTTT. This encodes CASSQVGLAGGPSTGELFF.

CDR3 sequence (DNA): TGTGCCAGCAGCCAAGGCAGGAGGGGGACAGGGTTCTACGAGCAGTACTTC. It specifies CASSQGRRGTGFYEQYF. The genes are TRBV14 and TRBJ2-7; the match to TRBD1 covers 9 bases. From germline, CDR1 is SGHDN and CDR2 FVKESK. The ends lost 1 base at V and 3 bases at J; junction bases unmatched: 10. The CDR3 consists of 17 residues.

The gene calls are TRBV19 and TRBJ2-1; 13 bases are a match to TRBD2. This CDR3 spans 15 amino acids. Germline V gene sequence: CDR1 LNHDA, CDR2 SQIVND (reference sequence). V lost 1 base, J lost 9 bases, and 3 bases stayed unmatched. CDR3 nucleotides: TGTGCCAGTAGTATAGGGACTAGCGGGAGCGGTGAGCAGTTCTTC. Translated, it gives CASSIGTSGSGEQFF.

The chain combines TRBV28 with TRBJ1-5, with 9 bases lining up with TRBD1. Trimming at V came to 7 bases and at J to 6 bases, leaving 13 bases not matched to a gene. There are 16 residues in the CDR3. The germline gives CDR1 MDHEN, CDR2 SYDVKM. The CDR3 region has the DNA TGTGCCAGCATTGCCCCAGGACAGGGGCTGGTTCAGCCCCAGCATTTT. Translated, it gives CASIAPGQGLVQPQHF.

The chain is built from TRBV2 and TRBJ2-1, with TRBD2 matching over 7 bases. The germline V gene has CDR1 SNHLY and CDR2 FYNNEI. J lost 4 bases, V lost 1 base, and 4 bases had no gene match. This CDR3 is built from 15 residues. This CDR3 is CASSEGWEGYNEQFF. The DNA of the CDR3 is TGTGCCAGCAGTGAAGGGTGGGAGGGGTACAATGAGCAGTTCTTC.

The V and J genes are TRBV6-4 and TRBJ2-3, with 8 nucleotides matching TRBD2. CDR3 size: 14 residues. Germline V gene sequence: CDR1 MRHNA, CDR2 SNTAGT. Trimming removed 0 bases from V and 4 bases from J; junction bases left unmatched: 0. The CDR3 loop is CASSDSAGADTQYF. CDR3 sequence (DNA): TGTGCCAGCAGTGACTCAGCGGGAGCAGATACGCAGTATTTT.

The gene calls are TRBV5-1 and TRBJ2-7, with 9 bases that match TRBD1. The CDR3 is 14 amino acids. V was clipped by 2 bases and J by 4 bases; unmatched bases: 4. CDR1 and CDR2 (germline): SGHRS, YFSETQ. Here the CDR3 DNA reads TGCGCCAGCAGCTTCGGACAGGGGAATTACGAGCAGTACTTC. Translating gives CASSFGQGNYEQYF.

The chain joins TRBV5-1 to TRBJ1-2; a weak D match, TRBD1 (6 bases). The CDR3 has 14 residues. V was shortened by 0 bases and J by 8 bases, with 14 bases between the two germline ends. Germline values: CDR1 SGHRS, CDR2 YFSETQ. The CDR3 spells CASSLVPPGDGYTF. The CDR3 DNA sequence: TGCGCCAGCAGCTTGGTTCCCCCAGGGGACGGCTACACCTTC.

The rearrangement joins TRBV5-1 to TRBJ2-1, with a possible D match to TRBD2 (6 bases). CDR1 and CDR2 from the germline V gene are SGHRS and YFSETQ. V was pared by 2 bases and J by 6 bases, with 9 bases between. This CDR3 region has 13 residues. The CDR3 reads CASSFQGGNEQFF. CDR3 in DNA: TGCGCCAGCAGCTTTCAGGGAGGCAATGAGCAGTTCTTC.